A selection of T cell receptor beta chains follows, all from one sample in a study of PD-1 blockade in classical Hodgkin lymphoma. Sequencing was performed with immunoSEQ multiplex PCR; in TCRdb, only in-frame clones are kept and a portion is missing. Among tens of thousands of clones, 80% were seen once, and the ten largest hold over 15%. The material was peripheral blood mononuclear cells (PBMCs), obtained before the fourth cycle of nivolumab. These receptors all stem from a human donor with classical Hodgkin lymphoma. Both conserved end residues are part of each CDR3. D genes are given only for firm matches. Rows give clone size only sometimes, using once, few, many, or a class for an expanded clone.

clone size	V gene	D gene	J gene	CDR3 protein	CDR3 DNA
.	TRBV13	.	TRBJ1-2	CASSFLRGNYGYTF	TGTGCCAGCAGCTTCTTACGGGGTAACTATGGCTACACCTTC
.	TRBV7-2	.	TRBJ1-2	CASSLELGFNYGYTF	TGTGCCAGCAGCTTAGAGTTGGGGTTTAACTATGGCTACACCTTC
.	TRBV5-1	TRBD1	TRBJ1-5	CASSLGDSANSNQPQHF	TGCGCCAGCAGCTTGGGGGACAGTGCCAATAGCAATCAGCCCCAGCATTTT
once	TRBV23-1	.	TRBJ2-4	CASSQDRVVGAKNIQYF	TGCGCCAGCAGTCAGGATCGGGTGGTCGGGGCCAAAAACATTCAGTACTTC
.	TRBV2	.	TRBJ2-1	CASSVTSTEQFF	TGTGCCAGCAGCGTGACTAGTACTGAGCAGTTCTTC
.	TRBV5-1	TRBD2	TRBJ2-3	CASSPGTSENTQYF	TGCGCCAGCAGCCCCGGGACTAGCGAAAATACGCAGTATTTT
.	TRBV6-6	TRBD1	TRBJ2-5	CASSYLGTGGLETQYF	TGTGCCAGCAGTTACCTAGGGACAGGGGGCTTAGAGACCCAGTACTTC
once	TRBV5-4	.	TRBJ1-2	CASSPAGYGYTF	TGTGCCAGCAGCCCGGCGGGTTATGGCTACACCTTC
.	TRBV7-2	TRBD1	TRBJ1-2	CASSLGPLTGDYGYTF	TGTGCCAGCAGCTTAGGACCACTGACAGGGGACTATGGCTACACCTTC
.	TRBV19	.	TRBJ1-4	CASSPRAGLSNEKLFF	TGTGCCAGTAGTCCTAGGGCTGGGCTTTCTAATGAAAAACTGTTTTTT
.	TRBV11-2	.	TRBJ1-4	CASSLYEGANEKLFF	TGTGCCAGCAGCTTATATGAGGGAGCAAATGAAAAACTGTTTTTT
.	TRBV2	.	TRBJ2-7	CASIGAISYEQYF	TGTGCCAGCATTGGGGCTATCTCCTACGAGCAGTACTTC
once	TRBV6-5	TRBD1	TRBJ1-6	CASSESRTGVAPLHF	TGTGCCAGCAGCGAATCAAGGACAGGGGTGGCACCCCTCCACTTT
.	TRBV7-9	TRBD1	TRBJ2-7	CASSSGQVYEQYF	TGTGCCAGCAGTTCCGGACAGGTCTACGAGCAGTACTTC
.	TRBV28	.	TRBJ1-3	CASTRDQMVDTIYF	TGTGCCAGTACGAGGGACCAAATGGTGGACACCATATATTTT
once	TRBV7-9	TRBD2	TRBJ2-4	CASSSTRSSGDIQYF	TGTGCCAGCAGCTCTACCCGATCTAGCGGGGACATTCAGTACTTC
.	TRBV7-2	.	TRBJ2-3	CASSPQGGRTDTQYF	TGTGCCAGCAGCCCTCAGGGGGGGCGAACAGATACGCAGTATTTT
few	TRBV19	TRBD2	TRBJ2-1	CASSIVALAGNEQFF	TGTGCCAGTAGTATAGTGGCACTAGCGGGTAATGAGCAGTTCTTC
.	TRBV10-3	TRBD1	TRBJ1-5	CAISERQGSNQPQHF	TGTGCCATCAGTGAGCGACAGGGGAGCAATCAGCCCCAGCATTTT
.	TRBV29-1	.	TRBJ2-6	CSVVGLQGANVLTF	TGCAGCGTTGTAGGGTTACAAGGGGCCAACGTCCTGACTTTC
.	TRBV4-2	.	TRBJ2-3	CASSQAGADTQYF	TGTGCCAGCAGCCAAGCAGGGGCAGATACGCAGTATTTT
once	TRBV14	.	TRBJ2-2	CASSQGTPVTGELFF	TGTGCCAGCAGCCAAGGGACGCCGGTCACCGGGGAGCTGTTTTTT
.	TRBV19	.	TRBJ2-3	CASSIDGVRDLAGDTQYF	TGTGCCAGTAGTATAGATGGGGTCCGGGACCTGGCAGGAGATACGCAGTATTTT
few	TRBV10-1	TRBD1	TRBJ1-1	CASSSPGQGEFMNTEAFF	TGCGCCAGCAGCTCACCTGGACAGGGGGAATTTATGAACACTGAAGCTTTCTTT
.	TRBV5-4	.	TRBJ1-2	CASSLTGQYGYTF	TGTGCCAGCAGCTTGACAGGGCAATATGGCTACACCTTC
.	TRBV2	.	TRBJ2-7	CANCDGQGSYEQYF	TGTGCCAACTGCGACGGCCAGGGCTCCTACGAGCAGTACTTC
many	TRBV7-2	.	TRBJ2-7	CASSLRQLEQYF	TGTGCCAGCAGCTTAAGACAATTGGAGCAGTACTTC
.	TRBV27	TRBD2	TRBJ2-2	CASSLFRRGGNTGELFF	TGTGCCAGCAGTTTATTCCGCCGGGGGGGGAACACCGGGGAGCTGTTTTTT
.	TRBV9	TRBD1	TRBJ1-3	CASSARGQGTGNTIYF	TGTGCCAGCAGCGCCCGTGGACAGGGCACTGGAAACACCATATATTTT
.	TRBV28	TRBD1	TRBJ1-5	CASSLGVRQGGGQPQHF	TGTGCCAGTTCCCTGGGGGTCCGACAGGGCGGGGGTCAGCCCCAGCATTTT
.	TRBV30	.	TRBJ1-5	CAWSVLSNQPQHF	TGTGCCTGGAGTGTACTGAGCAATCAGCCCCAGCATTTT
.	TRBV5-1	.	TRBJ2-1	CASSVTPGTGVNEQFF	TGCGCCAGCAGCGTAACCCCCGGGACTGGGGTCAATGAGCAGTTCTTC
.	TRBV7-2	.	TRBJ1-5	CASSHGPNQPQHF	TGTGCCAGCAGCCACGGACCCAATCAGCCCCAGCATTTT
.	TRBV11-2	TRBD1	TRBJ2-7	CASSFGTGSYEQYF	TGTGCCAGCAGCTTCGGGACAGGCTCCTACGAGCAGTACTTC
.	TRBV10-1	TRBD2	TRBJ2-5	CASRLRTSGGPTKLAETQYF	TGCGCCAGCAGGCTTCGGACTAGCGGGGGGCCCACGAAATTAGCGGAGACCCAGTACTTC
.	TRBV4-3	.	TRBJ2-7	CASSQDGPGKTYEQYF	TGCGCCAGCAGCCAAGATGGTCCCGGGAAGACCTACGAGCAGTACTTC
.	TRBV19	.	TRBJ1-2	CASLPRTQGYGYTF	TGTGCCAGTCTCCCGCGGACTCAAGGCTATGGCTACACCTTC
.	TRBV27	TRBD2	TRBJ2-1	CASSLSRGTYNEQFF	TGTGCCAGCAGTTTATCGCGGGGGACCTACAATGAGCAGTTCTTC
.	TRBV19	.	TRBJ2-2	CASSRGGQGLTGELFF	TGTGCCAGTAGCCGGGGGGGACAGGGTCTGACCGGGGAGCTGTTTTTT
.	TRBV6-4	.	TRBJ1-6	CASKYSSANNSPLHF	TGTGCCAGCAAATACAGCTCCGCCAATAATTCACCCCTCCACTTT
few	TRBV6-6	.	TRBJ1-1	CASNPQTMNTEAFF	TGTGCCAGCAACCCACAGACCATGAACACTGAAGCTTTCTTT
.	TRBV5-5	.	TRBJ1-5	CASSLGAHVGNQPQHF	TGTGCCAGCAGCTTGGGGGCACATGTGGGCAATCAGCCCCAGCATTTT
.	TRBV7-9	.	TRBJ1-3	CASSLANRAGNTIYF	TGTGCCAGCAGCTTAGCCAACAGGGCTGGAAACACCATATATTTT
once	TRBV7-9	.	TRBJ1-5	CASSLDSNQPQHF	TGTGCCAGCAGCTTAGACAGCAATCAGCCCCAGCATTTT
few	TRBV5-1	TRBD1	TRBJ1-3	CASSLPGQGASGNTIYF	TGCGCCAGCAGCCTGCCGGGACAGGGGGCATCTGGAAACACCATATATTTT
.	TRBV6-5	TRBD1	TRBJ1-2	CASSLTGGPAGYTF	TGTGCCAGCAGTCTGACAGGGGGACCAGCTGGCTACACCTTC
.	TRBV30	.	TRBJ1-5	CAWSRRREYSNQPQHF	TGTGCCTGGAGTAGGCGCAGGGAGTATAGCAATCAGCCCCAGCATTTT
.	TRBV5-6	TRBD1	TRBJ1-5	CASSRTGSNQPQHF	TGTGCCAGCAGCCGGACAGGTTCGAATCAGCCCCAGCATTTT